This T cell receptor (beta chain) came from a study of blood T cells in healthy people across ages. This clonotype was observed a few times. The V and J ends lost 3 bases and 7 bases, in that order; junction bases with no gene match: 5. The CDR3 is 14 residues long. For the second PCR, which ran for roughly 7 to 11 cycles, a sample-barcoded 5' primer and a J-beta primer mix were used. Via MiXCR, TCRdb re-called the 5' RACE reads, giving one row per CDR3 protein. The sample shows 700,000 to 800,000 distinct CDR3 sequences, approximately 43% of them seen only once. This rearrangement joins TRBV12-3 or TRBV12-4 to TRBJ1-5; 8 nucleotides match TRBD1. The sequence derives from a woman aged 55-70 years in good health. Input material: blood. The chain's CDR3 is CASSFTGGKQPQHF. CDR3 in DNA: TGTGCCAGCAGTTTTACAGGGGGTAAGCAGCCCCAGCATTTT.